The 25 T cell receptor beta chains reported below all come from one sample, sequenced in a study of lymphopenia after photon versus proton radiotherapy. TCRdb keeps only in-frame clones here, not all; method: immunoSEQ multiplex PCR. Here the sample spans approximately 170,000 clones, about 88% being singletons. This specimen was peripheral blood, taken from a patient treated with photon-based radiotherapy. The receptor source for this set is a man aged 45 to 65 with gastric cancer.

The rearrangement links TRBV7-6 to TRBJ2-6; D call uncertain. The CDR3 consists of 15 residues. The V gene's germline CDR1 is SGHVS and CDR2 FNYEAQ. Trimming stripped 5 bases from V and 2 bases from J, with 10 bases between. The CDR3: CASSPWAAGANVLTF. Written as DNA, the CDR3 is TGTGCCAGCAGCCCCTGGGCAGCTGGGGCCAACGTCCTGACTTTC.

The gene calls are TRBV5-4 and TRBJ2-3; no clear D gene. This CDR3 has 13 residues. Germline V gene data show CDR1 as SGHNT and CDR2 as YYREEE (reference sequence). Between the trimmed V and J ends, which lost 4 bases and 0 bases, there was a span of 6 bases. CDR3 in amino acids: CASSTTSTDTQYF. The CDR3 region has the DNA TGTGCCAGCAGCACAACTAGCACAGATACGCAGTATTTT.

The J gene is TRBJ2-7, the V gene TRBV4-2; 9 nucleotides match TRBD2. V was pared by 4 bases and J by 5 bases, with 6 bases of the junction left unmatched. CDR3 length equals 14 residues. Looked up from germline, CDR1 is LGHNA and CDR2 is YNFKEQ. CDR3 bases: TGTGCCAGCAGCCGTAGCGGGAGTGGGAACGAGCAGTACTTC. Translating it yields CASSRSGSGNEQYF.

This clone has only one observation. J is TRBJ1-5 and V is TRBV28; D call uncertain. V lost 6 bases to trimming and J lost 7 bases, with 10 bases between them. Looked up from germline, CDR1 is MDHEN and CDR2 is SYDVKM. The CDR3 spans 12 residues. In nucleotides, the CDR3 is TGTGCCAGCAGCCCCGTCGGACAGCCCCAGCATTTT. Translation: CASSPVGQPQHF. The complete variable domain, with remaining parts taken from reference TRBV28 and TRBJ1-5, reads DVKVTQSSRYLVKRTGEKVFLECVQDMDHENMFWYRQDPGLGLRLIYFSYDVKMKEKGDIPEGYSVSREKKERFSLILESASTNQTSMYLCASSPVGQPQHFGDGTRLSIL.

This clone was found once. The V call is TRBV7-2, the J call TRBJ1-1, with D unresolved. The CDR3 covers 15 residues. The V end was cut by 1 base, the J end by 3 bases, with 12 bases between. Germline loops: CDR1 SGHTA, CDR2 FQGNSA. In DNA, the CDR3 is TGTGCCAGCAGCTTAGGCCCTCTGACTTACACTGAAGCTTTCTTT. This encodes CASSLGPLTYTEAFF.

This clone was picked up a small number of times. The J gene is TRBJ2-3, the V gene TRBV6-6, with 7 bases that match TRBD2. The CDR3 length is 16 residues. CDR1 and CDR2 (germline): MNHNY, SVGAGI (reference sequence). The V and J ends lost 0 bases and 3 bases, in that order; junction bases with no gene match: 6. CDR3 sequence (DNA): TGTGCCAGCAGTTACTCTGGGGGAGGGGAGACAGATACGCAGTATTTT. This codes for CASSYSGGGETDTQYF.

The chain couples TRBV30 to TRBJ2-3; TRBD2 matches 7 bases. Unmatched junction bases numbered 7, after V lost 4 bases and J lost 0 bases. The CDR3 is made up of 15 amino acids. The germline V gene encodes CDR1 GTSNPN and CDR2 SVGIG (reference sequence). CDR3 sequence (DNA): TGTGCCTGGATCCTAGACGGGGGGAGCACAGATACGCAGTATTTT. This gives the protein CAWILDGGSTDTQYF.

The chain recombines TRBV7-6 with TRBJ2-7; maybe TRBD2 (6 bases). V gave up 10 bases and J gave up 0 bases, with 13 bases separating them. Germline V gene data show CDR1 as SGHVS and CDR2 as FNYEAQ. This CDR3 has 13 amino acids. The CDR3 is CATGDPSSYEQYF. The CDR3 DNA is TGTGCCACGGGGGACCCCAGCTCCTACGAGCAGTACTTC.

The chain combines TRBV7-9 with TRBJ2-3, with TRBD2 identical over 11 bases. This CDR3 is 17 amino acids long. CDR1 is SEHNR, CDR2 FQNEAQ, per germline (reference sequence). Trimming removed 5 bases from V and 1 base from J; junction bases left unmatched: 8. Here the CDR3 reads CASSLLAGGPGTDTQYF. Here the CDR3 DNA reads TGTGCCAGCAGCCTTTTAGCGGGAGGGCCCGGCACAGATACGCAGTATTTT.

J is TRBJ2-3 and V is TRBV21-1; the table's D call, TRBD1, has no DNA check behind it. TRBV21-1 is deemed a pseudogene. The CDR3 covers 17 residues. The CDR3 DNA reads as TGTGCCAGCAGCTACAACAGCAGAAGCAGGGTGGCAGATACGCAGTATTTT. This encodes CASSYNSRSRVADTQYF.

This sequence joins TRBV4-3 and TRBJ2-1, with TRBD2 matching over 8 bases. The CDR3 extends over 17 amino acids. Trimming took 0 bases from V and 4 from J; bases not matched to a gene: 8. Per germline, CDR1 LGHNA and CDR2 YSLEER. CDR3 residues: CASSQELSGRVYNEQFF. CDR3 DNA sequence: TGCGCCAGCAGCCAAGAATTGAGCGGGAGAGTTTACAATGAGCAGTTCTTC.

The chain recombines TRBV5-1 with TRBJ1-1; 8 bases are a match to TRBD1. The germline V gene encodes CDR1 SGHRS and CDR2 YFSETQ. The CDR3 runs to 15 residues. Trimming at V came to 2 bases and at J to 1 base, leaving 4 bases not matched to a gene. Here the CDR3 reads CASSFQGAQNTEAFF. The CDR3 bases are TGCGCCAGCAGCTTCCAGGGGGCCCAGAACACTGAAGCTTTCTTT.

The CDR3 nucleotides are TGTGCCAGCAGTCGACTAGCGGGAGGGCCTGGAGAGACCCAGTACTTC. Translating gives CASSRLAGGPGETQYF. The chain employs TRBV21-1 and TRBJ2-5; the table calls TRBD2, which could not be checked here. TRBV21-1 is noted as a pseudogene. This CDR3 is built from 16 residues.

The J gene is TRBJ1-2, the V gene TRBV5-4; no definite D call. The CDR3 runs 14 residues. Germline CDR1 SGHNT, CDR2 YYREEE (reference sequence). The V gene lost 0 bases and the J gene lost 3 bases, with 9 bases spanning the gap. For the CDR3, the DNA is TGTGCCAGCAGCTTGGAGAGGCTCGACTATGGCTACACCTTC. Translated, it gives CASSLERLDYGYTF.

This chain links TRBV4-2 with TRBJ2-7; TRBD2 matches 12 bases. Germline V gene sequence: CDR1 LGHNA, CDR2 YNFKEQ. With 4 bases clipped from V and 0 bases from J, the junction kept 1 base outside the gene matches. There are 15 residues in the CDR3. The CDR3 region is CASSRLAGASYEQYF. CDR3 DNA sequence: TGTGCCAGCAGCCGACTAGCGGGAGCCTCCTACGAGCAGTACTTC.

This chain uses TRBV19 with TRBJ2-7, with 11 bases aligning to TRBD1. CDR1 and CDR2 from the germline V gene are LNHDA and SQIVND (reference sequence). The CDR3 sequence is 14 residues long. V was clipped by 9 bases and J by 3 bases; unmatched bases: 7. The CDR3 DNA reads TGTGCCAGCGGGTCCGGGACAGGGGGCTACGAGCAGTACTTC. It codes for CASGSGTGGYEQYF.

The rearrangement joins TRBV7-6 to TRBJ2-3; D is undetermined. CDR1 is SGHVS, CDR2 FNYEAQ, per germline. V lost 5 bases and J 0 bases, leaving 3 bases between the germline ends. The CDR3 is 12 amino acids. CDR3 nucleotides: TGTGCCAGCAGCGCTAGCACAGATACGCAGTATTTT. Its translation is CASSASTDTQYF.

The chain couples TRBV6-4 to TRBJ1-2; 7 positions agree with TRBD1. The J segment lost 4 bases and the V segment lost 0 bases, leaving 5 bases of the junction unmatched. The length of the CDR3 is 15 residues. The germline V gene encodes CDR1 MRHNA and CDR2 SNTAGT. CDR3 bases: TGTGCCAGCAGTGACTCGGCCAGGGGGATCTATGGCTACACCTTC. It translates to CASSDSARGIYGYTF.

This chain joins TRBV5-8 and TRBJ2-4; possibly TRBD1 or TRBD2 for D (5 bases each). The CDR3 consists of 17 residues. With 2 bases removed from V and 0 bases from J, the gap between germline ends came to 15 bases. Germline V gene lookup returns CDR1 SGHTS and CDR2 YDEGEE. As DNA, the CDR3 is TGTGCCAGCAGCTTCCGGGACGGTACAAAAGCCAAAAACATTCAGTACTTC. Translation gives CASSFRDGTKAKNIQYF.

The V and J genes are TRBV7-2 and TRBJ1-2; 7 nucleotides align to TRBD1. Germline CDR1 SGHTA, CDR2 FQGNSA. With 5 bases clipped from V and 6 bases from J, the junction kept 6 bases outside the gene matches. The CDR3 contains 13 residues. The CDR3 nucleotides are TGTGCCAGCAGCCCGGGACAGTTTAATGGCTACACCTTC. Translation: CASSPGQFNGYTF. Drawing the rest from reference TRBV7-2 and TRBJ1-2, the complete variable domain is GAGVSQSPSNKVTEKGKDVELRCDPISGHTALYWYRQSLGQGLEFLIYFQGNSAPDKSGLPSDRFSAERTGGSVSTLTIQRTQQEDSAVYLCASSPGQFNGYTFGSGTRLTVV.

The chain joins TRBV19 to TRBJ1-5; D remains ambiguous. This CDR3 comprises 15 residues. Germline CDR1 LNHDA, CDR2 SQIVND (reference sequence). Between the trimmed V and J ends, which lost 5 bases and 0 bases, there was a span of 11 bases. CDR3 protein: CASSPGRYSNQPQHF. Written as DNA, the CDR3 is TGTGCCAGTAGTCCGGGGAGGTATAGCAATCAGCCCCAGCATTTT.

This chain uses TRBV2 with TRBJ2-1; D call uncertain. Germline loops: CDR1 SNHLY, CDR2 FYNNEI. The CDR3 covers 14 residues. V lost 6 bases to trimming and J lost 8 bases, with 17 bases between them. Written as DNA, the CDR3 is TGTGCCAGCAGCCAAGAAGACATAGGTGATGAGCAGTTCTTC. Encoded protein: CASSQEDIGDEQFF.

The chain links TRBV20-1 to TRBJ2-3; D gene unclear. Germline V CDR1 and CDR2: DFQATT, SNEGSKA (reference sequence). The length of the CDR3 is 11 residues. V dropped 3 bases and J dropped 6 bases, with 7 bases sitting between them. CDR3 in DNA: TGCAGTGCTAGCCAGCAGGATACGCAGTATTTT. Its protein product is CSASQQDTQYF.

This clone was counted once. This rearrangement joins TRBV12-5 to TRBJ2-7; D uncertain. Between the trimmed V and J ends, which lost 1 base and 6 bases, there was a span of 10 bases. The CDR3 has 13 residues. Germline V gene sequence: CDR1 LGHNT, CDR2 FRNRAP. The CDR3 protein is CASGLDPVAEQYF. In DNA form, the CDR3 reads TGTGCTAGTGGTTTGGATCCCGTAGCCGAGCAGTACTTC.

The chain is built from TRBV11-2 and TRBJ1-1, with D perhaps matching TRBD1 (5 bases). CDR3 length: 14 residues. Germline loops: CDR1 SGHAT, CDR2 FQNNGV. Trimming took off 1 base at V and 5 bases at J, with 11 bases between the two ends. The chain's CDR3 is CASSLGRGWTEAFF. The CDR3 DNA sequence: TGTGCCAGCAGCTTAGGACGGGGGTGGACTGAAGCTTTCTTT.